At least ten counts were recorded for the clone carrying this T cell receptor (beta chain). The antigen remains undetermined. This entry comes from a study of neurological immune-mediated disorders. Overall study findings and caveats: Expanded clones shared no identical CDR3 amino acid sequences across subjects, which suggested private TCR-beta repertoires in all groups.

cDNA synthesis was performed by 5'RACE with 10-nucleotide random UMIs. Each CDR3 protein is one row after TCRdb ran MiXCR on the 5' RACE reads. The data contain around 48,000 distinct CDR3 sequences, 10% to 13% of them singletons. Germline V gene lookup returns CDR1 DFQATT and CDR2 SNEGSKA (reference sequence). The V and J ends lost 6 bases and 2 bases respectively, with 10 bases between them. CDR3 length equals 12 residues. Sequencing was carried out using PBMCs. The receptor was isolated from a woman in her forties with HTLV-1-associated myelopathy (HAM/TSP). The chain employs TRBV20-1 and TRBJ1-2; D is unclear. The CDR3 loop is CSADPINYGYTF. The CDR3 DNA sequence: TGCAGTGCCGATCCGATAAACTATGGCTACACCTTC.